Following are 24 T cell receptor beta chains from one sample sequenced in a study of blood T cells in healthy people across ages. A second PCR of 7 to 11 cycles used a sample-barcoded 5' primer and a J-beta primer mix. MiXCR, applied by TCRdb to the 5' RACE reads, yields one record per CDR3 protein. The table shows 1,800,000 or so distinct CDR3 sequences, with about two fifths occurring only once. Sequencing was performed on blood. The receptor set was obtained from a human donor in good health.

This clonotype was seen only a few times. CDR3 amino acids: CASSLFSSGGPSRGPFF. The DNA of the CDR3 is TGTGCCAGCAGTTTATTCTCTAGCGGGGGGCCCTCTCGGGGTCCGTTCTTC. The chain carries TRBV28 and TRBJ2-1; TRBD2 aligns across 11 bases. V lost 1 base, J lost 15 bases, and 17 bases stayed unmatched. The CDR3 is 17 residues long. Germline CDR1 and CDR2: MDHEN and SYDVKM.

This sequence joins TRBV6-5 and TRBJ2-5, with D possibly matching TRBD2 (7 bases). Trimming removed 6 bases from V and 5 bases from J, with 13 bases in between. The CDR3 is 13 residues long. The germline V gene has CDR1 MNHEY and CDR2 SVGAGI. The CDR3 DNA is TGTGCCAGCAGGTTTGGCGGGGGCGAGACCCAGTACTTC. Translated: CASRFGGGETQYF.

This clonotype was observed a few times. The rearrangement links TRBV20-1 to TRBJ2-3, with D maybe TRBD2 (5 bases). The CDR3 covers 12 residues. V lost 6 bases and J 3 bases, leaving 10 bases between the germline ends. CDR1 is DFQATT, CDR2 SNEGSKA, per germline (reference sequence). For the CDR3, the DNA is TGCAGTGCGAATTCGGGAACAGATACGCAGTATTTT. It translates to CSANSGTDTQYF.

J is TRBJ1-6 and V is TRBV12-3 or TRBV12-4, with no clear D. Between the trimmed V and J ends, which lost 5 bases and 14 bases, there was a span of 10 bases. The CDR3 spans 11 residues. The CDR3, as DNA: TGTGCCAGCAGTAGTAGGAGAGCCCTCCACTTT. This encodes CASSSRRALHF.

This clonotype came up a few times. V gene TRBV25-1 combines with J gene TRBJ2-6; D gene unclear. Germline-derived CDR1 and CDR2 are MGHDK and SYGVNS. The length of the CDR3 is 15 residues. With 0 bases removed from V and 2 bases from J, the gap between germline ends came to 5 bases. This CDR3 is CASSEYEAGANVLTF. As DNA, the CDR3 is TGTGCCAGCAGTGAATACGAGGCTGGGGCCAACGTCCTGACTTTC. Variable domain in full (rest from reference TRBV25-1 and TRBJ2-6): EADIYQTPRYLVIGTGKKITLECSQTMGHDKMYWYQQDPGMELHLIHYSYGVNSTEKGDLSSESTVSRIRTEHFPLTLESARPSHTSQYLCASSEYEAGANVLTFGAGSRLTVL.

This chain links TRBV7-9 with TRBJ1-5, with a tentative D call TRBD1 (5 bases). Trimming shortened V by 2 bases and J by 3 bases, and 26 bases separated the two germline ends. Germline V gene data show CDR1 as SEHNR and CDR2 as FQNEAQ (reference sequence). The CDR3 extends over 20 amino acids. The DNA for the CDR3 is TGTGCCAGCAGCTTATGGTATGGGCAGGGCTCGGCCTACGCCAATCAGCCCCAGCATTTT. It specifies CASSLWYGQGSAYANQPQHF.

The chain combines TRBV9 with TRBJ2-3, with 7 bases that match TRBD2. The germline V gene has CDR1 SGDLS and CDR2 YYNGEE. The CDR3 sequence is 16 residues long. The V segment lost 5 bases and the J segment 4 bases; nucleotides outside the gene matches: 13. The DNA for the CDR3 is TGTGCCAGCAGTGACGGCGGGGGTCAGCAGGCAGATACGCAGTATTTT. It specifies CASSDGGGQQADTQYF.

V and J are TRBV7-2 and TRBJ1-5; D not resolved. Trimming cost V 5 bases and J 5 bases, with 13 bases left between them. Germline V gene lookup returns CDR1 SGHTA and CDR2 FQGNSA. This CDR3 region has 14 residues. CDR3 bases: TGTGCCAGCAGCCCATACCGGGAGGATCAGCCCCAGCATTTT. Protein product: CASSPYREDQPQHF.

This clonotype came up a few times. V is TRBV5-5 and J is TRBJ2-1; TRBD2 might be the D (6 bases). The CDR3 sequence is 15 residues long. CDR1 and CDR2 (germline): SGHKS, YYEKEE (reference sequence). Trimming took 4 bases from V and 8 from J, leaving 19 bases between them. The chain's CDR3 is CASSAGTGVMDEQFF. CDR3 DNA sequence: TGTGCCAGCAGCGCGGGGACTGGGGTTATGGATGAGCAGTTCTTC.

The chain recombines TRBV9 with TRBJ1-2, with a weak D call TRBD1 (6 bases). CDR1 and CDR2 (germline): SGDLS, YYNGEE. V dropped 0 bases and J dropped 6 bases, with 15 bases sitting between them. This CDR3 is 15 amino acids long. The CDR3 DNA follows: TGTGCCAGCAGCGTAGCGGCCGACGGGGGGCATGGCTACACCTTC. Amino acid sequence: CASSVAADGGHGYTF.

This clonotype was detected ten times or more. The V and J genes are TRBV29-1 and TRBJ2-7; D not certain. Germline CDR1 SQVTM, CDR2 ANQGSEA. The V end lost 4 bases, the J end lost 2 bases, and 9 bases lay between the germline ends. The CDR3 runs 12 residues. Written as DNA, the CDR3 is TGCAGCGTTGCGGCAGGCGCCTACGAGCAGTACTTC. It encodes CSVAAGAYEQYF.

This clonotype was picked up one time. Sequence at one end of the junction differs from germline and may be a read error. This CDR3 reads CASSLGQSSYNSLLHF. For the CDR3, the DNA is TGCGCCAGCAGCTTAGGACAGAGCTCCTATAATTCACTCCTCCACTTT. The rearrangement joins TRBV5-1 to TRBJ1-6, with D possibly being TRBD1 (6 bases). Per the germline V gene, CDR1 is SGHRS and CDR2 is YFSETQ. CDR3 size: 16 residues. Full variable domain (missing parts from reference TRBV5-1 and TRBJ1-6): KAGVTQTPRYLIKTRGQQVTLSCSPISGHRSVSWYQQTPGQGLQFLFEYFSETQRNKGNFPGRFSGRQFSNSRSEMNVSTLELGDSALYLCASSLGQSSYNSLLHFGNGTRLTVT.

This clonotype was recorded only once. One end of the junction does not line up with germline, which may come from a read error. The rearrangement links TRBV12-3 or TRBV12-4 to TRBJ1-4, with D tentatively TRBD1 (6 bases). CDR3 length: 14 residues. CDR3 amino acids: CASRKRGAKEKRFF. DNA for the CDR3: TGTGCCAGCAGAAAACGGGGGGCTAAGGAAAAACGGTTTTTT.

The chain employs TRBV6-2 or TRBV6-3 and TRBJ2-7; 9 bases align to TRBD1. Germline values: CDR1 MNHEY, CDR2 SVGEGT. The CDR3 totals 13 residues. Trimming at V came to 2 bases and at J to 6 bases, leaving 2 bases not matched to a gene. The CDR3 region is CASSYRTGAEQYF. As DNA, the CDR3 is TGTGCCAGCAGTTACAGGACAGGGGCCGAGCAGTACTTC.

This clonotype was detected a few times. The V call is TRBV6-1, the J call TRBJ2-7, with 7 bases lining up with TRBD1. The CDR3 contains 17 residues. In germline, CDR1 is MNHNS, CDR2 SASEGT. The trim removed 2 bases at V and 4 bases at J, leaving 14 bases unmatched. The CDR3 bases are TGTGCCAGCAGTGAACCCGACGGAAAGGGGGCAAGATACGAGCAGTACTTC. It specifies CASSEPDGKGARYEQYF.

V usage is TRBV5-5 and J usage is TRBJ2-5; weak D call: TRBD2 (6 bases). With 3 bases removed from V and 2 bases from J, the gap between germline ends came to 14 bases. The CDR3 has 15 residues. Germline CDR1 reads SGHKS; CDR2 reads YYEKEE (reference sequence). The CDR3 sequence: CASSSLRRGQETQYF. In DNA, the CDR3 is TGTGCCAGCAGCTCCCTGCGGAGGGGACAAGAGACCCAGTACTTC.

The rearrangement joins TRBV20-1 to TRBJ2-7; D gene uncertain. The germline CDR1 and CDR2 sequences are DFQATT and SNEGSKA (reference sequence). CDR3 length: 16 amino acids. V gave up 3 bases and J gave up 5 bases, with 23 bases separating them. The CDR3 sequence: CSASLIWGELSHEQYF. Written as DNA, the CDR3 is TGCAGTGCTAGCCTAATCTGGGGTGAGTTGTCCCACGAGCAGTACTTC.

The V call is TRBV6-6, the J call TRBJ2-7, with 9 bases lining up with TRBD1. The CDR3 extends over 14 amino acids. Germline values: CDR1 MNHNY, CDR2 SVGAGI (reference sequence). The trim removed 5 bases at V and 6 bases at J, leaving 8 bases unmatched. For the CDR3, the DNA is TGTGCCAGCAGTCAGATGGGGACAGGGAGCGAGCAGTACTTC. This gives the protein CASSQMGTGSEQYF.

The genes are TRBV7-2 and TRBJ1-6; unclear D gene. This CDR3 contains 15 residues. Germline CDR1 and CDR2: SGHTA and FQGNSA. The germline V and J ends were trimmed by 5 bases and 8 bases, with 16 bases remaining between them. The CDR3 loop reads CASSAQPGVDSPLHF. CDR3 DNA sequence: TGTGCCAGCAGCGCCCAACCAGGAGTGGATTCACCCCTCCACTTT.

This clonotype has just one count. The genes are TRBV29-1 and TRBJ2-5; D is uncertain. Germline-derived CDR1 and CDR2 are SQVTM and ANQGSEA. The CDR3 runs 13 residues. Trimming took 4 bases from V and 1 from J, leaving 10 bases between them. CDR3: CSVAALSQETQYF. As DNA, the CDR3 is TGCAGCGTTGCGGCCCTCTCCCAAGAGACCCAGTACTTC.

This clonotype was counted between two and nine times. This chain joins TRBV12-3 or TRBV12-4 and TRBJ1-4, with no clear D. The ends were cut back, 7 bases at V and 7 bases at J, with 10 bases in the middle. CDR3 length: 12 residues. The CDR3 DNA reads TGTGCCAGCACCCATAGAGCTGAAAAACTGTTTTTT. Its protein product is CASTHRAEKLFF.

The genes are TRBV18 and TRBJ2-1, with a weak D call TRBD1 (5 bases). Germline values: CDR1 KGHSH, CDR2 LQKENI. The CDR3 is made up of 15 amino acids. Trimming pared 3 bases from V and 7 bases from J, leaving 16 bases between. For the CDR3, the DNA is TGTGCCAGCTCACCTAGATCAGGGTACGGGAATGAGCAGTTCTTC. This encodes CASSPRSGYGNEQFF. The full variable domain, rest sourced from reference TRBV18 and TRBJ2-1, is NAGVMQNPRHLVRRRGQEARLRCSPMKGHSHVYWYRQLPEEGLKFMVYLQKENIIDESGMPKERFSAEFPKEGPSILRIQQVVRGDSAAYFCASSPRSGYGNEQFFGPGTRLTVL.

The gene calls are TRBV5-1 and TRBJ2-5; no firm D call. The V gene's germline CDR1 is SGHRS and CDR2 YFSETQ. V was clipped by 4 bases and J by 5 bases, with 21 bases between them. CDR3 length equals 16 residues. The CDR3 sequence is CASSGIDIDSSETQYF. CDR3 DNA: TGCGCCAGCAGCGGAATAGATATTGACTCGAGCGAGACCCAGTACTTC.

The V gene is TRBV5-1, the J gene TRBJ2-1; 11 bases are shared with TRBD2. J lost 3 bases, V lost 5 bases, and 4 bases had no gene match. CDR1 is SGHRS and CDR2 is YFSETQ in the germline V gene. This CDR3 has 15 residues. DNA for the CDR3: TGCGCCAGCAGGATCACTAGCGGGGGCTACAATGAGCAGTTCTTC. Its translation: CASRITSGGYNEQFF.